The 10 T cell receptor beta chains reported below all come from one sample, sequenced in a study of neurological immune-mediated disorders. TCRdb passed the 5' RACE reads through MiXCR, listing each CDR3 protein once. The sample comprises some 50,000 distinct CDR3 sequences, roughly 24% of which are singletons, and roughly 25% rests with the top ten. The sequencing input was PBMCs. Source of these receptors: a woman aged 70-85 years in good health.

This clonotype showed up many times. The gene calls are TRBV20-1 and TRBJ2-5; D remains unclear. The germline V gene has CDR1 DFQATT and CDR2 SNEGSKA (reference sequence). The CDR3 length is 14 residues. V was shortened by 3 bases and J by 2 bases, with 13 bases between the two germline ends. The CDR3 loop reads CSARAVRTQETQYF. The CDR3 nucleotides are TGCAGTGCTAGGGCTGTACGCACGCAAGAGACCCAGTACTTC.

The gene calls are TRBV6-1 and TRBJ1-2, with D unresolved. V shed 0 bases and J shed 12 bases, with 8 bases lying between them. CDR1 and CDR2 (germline): MNHNS, SASEGT. CDR3 length: 11 residues. CDR3 DNA sequence: TGTGCCAGCAGTGAAGCGACGATCCACACCTTC. Amino acids: CASSEATIHTF.

This clonotype was seen ten or more times. The CDR3 reads CAISETRRRALTTTDTQYF. The DNA for the CDR3 is TGTGCCATCAGTGAGACTCGGCGTAGGGCCCTAACTACCACAGATACGCAGTATTTT. The chain links TRBV10-3 to TRBJ2-3; D call uncertain. Trimming removed 2 bases from V and 2 bases from J, with 23 bases in between. CDR1 is ENHRY, CDR2 SYGVKD, per germline. The CDR3 has 19 amino acids.

This clonotype was seen repeatedly, ten times or more. The chain employs TRBV20-1 and TRBJ2-2; 11 bases align to TRBD1. Per the germline V gene, CDR1 is DFQATT and CDR2 is SNEGSKA (reference sequence). The CDR3 is 15 amino acids. The V and J ends lost 2 bases and 5 bases, in that order; junction bases with no gene match: 4. The CDR3 nucleotides are TGCAGTGCTAGACTGGGGACAGGGGGGACCGGGGAGCTGTTTTTT. It is translated as CSARLGTGGTGELFF.

This clonotype was picked up many times. The CDR3 reads CSVGQAAGGELFF. The CDR3, as DNA: TGCAGCGTTGGACAGGCCGCCGGCGGGGAGCTGTTTTTT. The chain is built from TRBV29-1 and TRBJ2-2, with a possible D match to TRBD1 (6 bases). Germline lookup yields CDR1 SQVTM and CDR2 ANQGSEA. CDR3 length: 13 amino acids. V lost 4 bases to trimming and J lost 7 bases, with 13 bases between them.

This clonotype was recorded many times. This chain joins TRBV12-3 or TRBV12-4 and TRBJ1-2; perhaps TRBD1 as D (5 bases). Trimming removed 3 bases from V and 2 bases from J, with 7 bases in between. The CDR3 extends over 13 amino acids. The CDR3 sequence is CASSLGQNYGYTF. CDR3 sequence (DNA): TGTGCCAGCAGTTTGGGGCAGAACTATGGCTACACCTTC.

This clonotype came up many times. In DNA form, the CDR3 reads TGTGCCAGCTCACCTTCTGAGGGCTACGAGCAGTACTTC. It yields the protein CASSPSEGYEQYF. The rearrangement links TRBV18 to TRBJ2-7, with D perhaps matching TRBD2 (5 bases). V shed 3 bases and J shed 3 bases, with 9 bases lying between them. The CDR3 consists of 13 residues. CDR1 and CDR2 (germline): KGHSH, LQKENI.

This clonotype appeared a few times. V usage is TRBV6-6 and J usage is TRBJ1-5, with no clear D. Germline assignment: CDR1 MNHNY and CDR2 SVGAGI (reference sequence). The CDR3 length is 11 residues. Trimming shortened V by 8 bases and J by 5 bases, and 7 bases separated the two germline ends. CDR3 coding DNA: TGTGCCAGCCCCAGCGATCAGCCCCAGCATTTT. Protein sequence: CASPSDQPQHF.

The sample holds many counts of this clonotype. The chain links TRBV5-1 to TRBJ2-1, with 9 bases that match TRBD2. The CDR3 length is 15 residues. With 3 bases clipped from V and 6 bases from J, the junction kept 7 bases outside the gene matches. The germline V gene encodes CDR1 SGHRS and CDR2 YFSETQ. Here the CDR3 DNA reads TGCGCCAGCAGCTCCCTAGCGGGGTTTCTCAATGAGCAGTTCTTC. Translated, it gives CASSSLAGFLNEQFF.

The CDR3 DNA reads TGTGCCAGCAGCCAAGATTGGACGGCCTACCAAGAGACCCAGTACTTC. It translates to CASSQDWTAYQETQYF. V gene TRBV14 combines with J gene TRBJ2-5; D remains unclear. Between the trimmed V and J ends, which lost 0 bases and 0 bases, there was a span of 11 bases. The CDR3 has 16 residues. CDR1 and CDR2 (germline): SGHDN, FVKESK.